These 11 T cell receptor beta chains share one sample of origin, sequenced in a study of blood T cell repertoires in COVID-19. Profiling relied on immunoSEQ multiplex PCR, and the TCRdb table lists in-frame clones only, not all of them. The sample records roughly 290,000 clones, approximately 84% being singletons. Sequencing input: peripheral blood. All receptors derive from a person aged 70 to 80 with COVID-19, enrolled during active disease.

In this sample, this clone turned up once. The J gene is TRBJ2-1, the V gene TRBV15; 11 positions agree with TRBD2. Germline CDR1 LNHNV, CDR2 YYDKDF (reference sequence). V lost 3 bases to trimming and J lost 7 bases; unmatched junction nucleotides: 8. The CDR3 covers 16 residues. CDR3 in amino acids: CATSSLSGRVTNEQFF. CDR3 in DNA: TGTGCCACCAGCAGCCTTAGCGGGAGGGTTACAAATGAGCAGTTCTTC.

The V gene is TRBV7-3, the J gene TRBJ1-1, with D hard to call. This CDR3 contains 13 residues. Looked up from germline, CDR1 is SGHTA and CDR2 is FQGTGA. Between the trimmed V and J ends, which lost 1 base and 1 base, there was a span of 4 bases. This CDR3 reads CASSLNTNTEAFF. CDR3 bases: TGTGCCAGCAGCTTAAACACGAACACTGAAGCTTTCTTT.

The chain has TRBV21-1 and TRBJ1-5; TRBD1, the table's D call, was not compared with the DNA. TRBV21-1 is deemed a pseudogene. The CDR3 has 18 amino acids. This CDR3 is CASSKTGSGTGWNQPQHF. CDR3 coding DNA: TGTGCCAGCAGCAAAACGGGATCGGGAACAGGGTGGAATCAGCCCCAGCATTTT.

The V call is TRBV7-9, the J call TRBJ2-1, with a weak D call TRBD2 (6 bases). The CDR3 runs to 16 residues. V dropped 5 bases and J dropped 4 bases, with 18 bases sitting between them. Germline V gene lookup returns CDR1 SEHNR and CDR2 FQNEAQ (reference sequence). The CDR3 reads CASSRKGDSAYNEQFF. The CDR3 DNA reads TGTGCCAGCAGCCGGAAAGGGGACTCCGCTTACAATGAGCAGTTCTTC.

This chain links TRBV19 with TRBJ1-3, with 8 positions matching TRBD1. With 6 bases clipped from V and 4 bases from J, the junction kept 8 bases outside the gene matches. Germline CDR1 LNHDA, CDR2 SQIVND (reference sequence). CDR3 length: 15 amino acids. The CDR3 spells CASSSQTGAGNTIYF. The CDR3 DNA follows: TGTGCCAGTAGCTCCCAGACAGGGGCAGGAAACACCATATATTTT.

V and J are TRBV7-2 and TRBJ1-2, with 9 bases matching TRBD1. With 4 bases clipped from V and 7 bases from J, the junction kept 4 bases outside the gene matches. CDR3 length: 13 residues. Germline CDR1 and CDR2: SGHTA and FQGNSA. In DNA form, the CDR3 reads TGTGCCAGCAGCTGGACAGGGGCCCTTGGCTACACCTTC. This translates into CASSWTGALGYTF. Complete variable domain (other parts from reference TRBV7-2 and TRBJ1-2): GAGVSQSPSNKVTEKGKDVELRCDPISGHTALYWYRQSLGQGLEFLIYFQGNSAPDKSGLPSDRFSAERTGGSVSTLTIQRTQQEDSAVYLCASSWTGALGYTFGSGTRLTVV.

The chain employs TRBV20-1 and TRBJ2-7; 12 nucleotides align to TRBD2. The CDR3 contains 13 residues. CDR1 and CDR2 (germline): DFQATT, SNEGSKA (reference sequence). Trimming cost V 3 bases and J 6 bases; bases outside gene matches: 3. The CDR3 DNA sequence: TGCAGTGCTAGTTTACTAGCGGGAGGCGAGCAGTACTTC. This encodes CSASLLAGGEQYF.

The chain has TRBV24-1 and TRBJ2-5, with TRBD1 matching over 7 bases. V shed 5 bases and J 4 bases; nucleotides not matched to a gene: 6. Germline CDR1 and CDR2: KGHDR and SFDVKD. This CDR3 region has 14 residues. The CDR3, as DNA: TGTGCCACCAGTGGTCTGGACAGGCCAGAGACCCAGTACTTC. Translated: CATSGLDRPETQYF.

CDR3 bases: TGTGCCAGCAGCAGGGGTCCGGACACCGGGGAGCTGTTTTTT. Its protein product is CASSRGPDTGELFF. The V gene is TRBV9, the J gene TRBJ2-2; D is perhaps TRBD1 (5 bases). Deletions cut 4 bases from V and 3 bases from J, with 10 bases between. Germline V gene data show CDR1 as SGDLS and CDR2 as YYNGEE. This CDR3 has 14 amino acids.

This chain connects TRBV5-4 to TRBJ2-1, with 10 bases lining up with TRBD2. There are 15 residues in the CDR3. V shed 2 bases and J 9 bases; nucleotides not matched to a gene: 8. Looked up from germline, CDR1 is SGHNT and CDR2 is YYREEE (reference sequence). CDR3 in amino acids: CASSFGTSAPGEQFF. The CDR3 DNA reads as TGTGCCAGCAGCTTCGGGACTAGCGCCCCGGGTGAGCAGTTCTTC.

V usage is TRBV5-1 and J usage is TRBJ1-4; TRBD1 is a possible D gene (6 bases). This CDR3 contains 14 residues. The ends were cut back, 4 bases at V and 8 bases at J, with 15 bases in the middle. Germline-derived CDR1 and CDR2 are SGHRS and YFSETQ. The CDR3 sequence: CASSQTQGNEKLFF. CDR3 nucleotides: TGCGCCAGCAGCCAGACACAGGGAAACGAAAAACTGTTTTTT. The full variable domain, its missing parts supplied by reference TRBV5-1 and TRBJ1-4, is KAGVTQTPRYLIKTRGQQVTLSCSPISGHRSVSWYQQTPGQGLQFLFEYFSETQRNKGNFPGRFSGRQFSNSRSEMNVSTLELGDSALYLCASSQTQGNEKLFFGSGTQLSVL.